The sequence of this T cell receptor beta chain was determined in a study of blood T cell repertoires in COVID-19 (TCRdb year 2020). Describing the broader study: Collaborator samples came from the United States, Italy and Spain and covered acute and convalescent phases of COVID-19. The prospective study material was composed of cDNA or gDNA derived from T cells, B-cell-depleted T cells, or PBMCs. Deeply sampled blood TCRbeta repertoires from subjects exposed to, actively infected with, or recovered from COVID-19 were included in the dataset. The repertoires were made available in a free public database intended to serve as a resource for research on the immune response to SARS-CoV-2. The samples were drawn from the first 160 participants of the ongoing ImmuneRACE study and from 950 to 1,500 subjects provided by 6 global collaborators. Sample metadata almost always included a de-identified subject ID, COVID-19 status, age in years and sex. Where HLA class I and class II types were available, the types were taken from metadata supplied by the sample provider, not from assay-based typing. What the study reported, not specific to this receptor: How much clinical and demographic metadata was included differed by source and by participant, and the metadata was provided uncurated.

Whole blood was collected in K2EDTA tubes by collaborating institutions according to the institutions' own protocols. For TCRbeta analysis, collaborators shipped samples in one of three forms: frozen whole blood, isolated PBMCs, or DNA extracted from either of those sample types. For this chain, trimming is 5 bases at the V end and 8 bases at the J end, and the number of junction bases without a gene match is 7. Reading the germline V gene gives CDR1 SGHAT and CDR2 FQNNGV. The CDR3 has 14 amino acids, counting the end cysteine and phenylalanine. The read is trimmed to its CDR3 DNA, 42 bases read in frame from base 1. Remarks on this clone: Its antigen remains undetermined. Base qualities are not recorded, but no much larger clone differs from it by a single base.

TCRbeta CDR3 regions were amplified from genomic DNA using the immunoSEQ Assay, a bias-controlled multiplex PCR. The source study handled its data this way. The number of nucleated cells in each sample was estimated from the amplification of reference gene primers within the assay. To quantify the absolute abundance of each unique TCRbeta CDR3 rearrangement, sequence reads were collapsed and filtered. Productive Simpson clonality was computed per sample as the square root of Simpson's diversity index over productive rearrangements. Imported from immuneACCESS, the table was reduced by TCRdb to in-frame sequences with V and J called. These copies leave out some clones; in studies compared against another copy, an unresolved V gene accounts for under half, and the cause of the remainder is not known. From that table come the V and J calls and clone size; the DNA was used to work out D and trimming. This sample lists approximately 150,000 clones; 85% to 90% were detected once. The ten largest account for around 6.5% of the sample.

The receptor was derived from a man older than 75 with acute or convalescent COVID-19. The chain is encoded by TRBV11-2 joined to TRBJ1-4; the junction holds 8 bases that match TRBD1. Sequenced input: peripheral blood. The CDR3 region: CASSLRGRQEKLFF. The DNA is as follows: TGTGCCAGCAGCCTCAGGGGGCGCCAGGAAAAACTGTTTTTT. Extended through the reference TRBV11-2 and TRBJ1-4 proteins, this CDR3 yields the full variable domain: EAGVAQSPRYKIIEKRQSVAFWCNPISGHATLYWYQQILGQGPKLLIQFQNNGVVDDSQLPKDRFSAERLKGVDSTLKIQPAKLEDSAVYLCASSLRGRQEKLFFGSGTQLSVL.